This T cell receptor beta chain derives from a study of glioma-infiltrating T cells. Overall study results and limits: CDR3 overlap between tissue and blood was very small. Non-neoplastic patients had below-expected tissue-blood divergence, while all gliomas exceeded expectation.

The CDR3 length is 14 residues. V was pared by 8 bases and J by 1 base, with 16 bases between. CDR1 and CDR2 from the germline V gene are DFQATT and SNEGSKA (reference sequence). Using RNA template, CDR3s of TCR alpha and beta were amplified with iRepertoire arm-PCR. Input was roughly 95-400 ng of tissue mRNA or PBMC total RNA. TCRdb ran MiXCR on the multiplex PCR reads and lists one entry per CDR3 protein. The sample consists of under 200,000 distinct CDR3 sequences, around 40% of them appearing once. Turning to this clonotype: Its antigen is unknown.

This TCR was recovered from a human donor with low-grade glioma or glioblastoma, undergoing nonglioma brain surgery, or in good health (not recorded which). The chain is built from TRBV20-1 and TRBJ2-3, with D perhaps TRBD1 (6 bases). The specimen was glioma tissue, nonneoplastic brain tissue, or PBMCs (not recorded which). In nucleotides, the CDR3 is TGCAGTACCCGCCTAGGGGGACGCACAGATACGCAGTATTTT. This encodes CSTRLGGRTDTQYF.